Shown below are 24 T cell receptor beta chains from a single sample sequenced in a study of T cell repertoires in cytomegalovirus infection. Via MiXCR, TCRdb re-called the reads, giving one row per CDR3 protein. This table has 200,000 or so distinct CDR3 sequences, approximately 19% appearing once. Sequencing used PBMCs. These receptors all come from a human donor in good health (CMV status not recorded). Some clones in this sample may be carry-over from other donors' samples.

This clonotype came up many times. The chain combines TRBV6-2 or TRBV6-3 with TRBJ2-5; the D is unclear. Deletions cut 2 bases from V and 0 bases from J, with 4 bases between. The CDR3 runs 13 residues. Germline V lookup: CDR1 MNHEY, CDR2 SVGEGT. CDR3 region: CASSYLYQETQYF. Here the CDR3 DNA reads TGTGCCAGCAGTTACCTGTACCAAGAGACCCAGTACTTC.

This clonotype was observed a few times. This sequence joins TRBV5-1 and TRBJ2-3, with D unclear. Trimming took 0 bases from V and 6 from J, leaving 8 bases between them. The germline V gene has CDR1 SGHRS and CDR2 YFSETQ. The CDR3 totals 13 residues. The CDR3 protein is CASSLVYPDTQYF. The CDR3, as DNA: TGCGCCAGCAGCTTGGTTTACCCCGATACGCAGTATTTT.

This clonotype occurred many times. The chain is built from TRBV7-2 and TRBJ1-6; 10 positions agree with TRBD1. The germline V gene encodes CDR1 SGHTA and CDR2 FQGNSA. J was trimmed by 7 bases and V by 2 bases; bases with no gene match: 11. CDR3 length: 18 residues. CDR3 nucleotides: TGTGCCAGCAGCTTAAAGGGGGGACAGGGGCGAATAAATTCACCCCTCCACTTT. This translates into CASSLKGGQGRINSPLHF.

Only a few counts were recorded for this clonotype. This chain's CDR3 is CSVDTGGGNQPQHF. The DNA for the CDR3 is TGCAGCGTTGACACAGGGGGTGGCAATCAGCCCCAGCATTTT. This chain links TRBV29-1 with TRBJ1-5; 8 nucleotides agree with TRBD1. CDR3 size: 14 residues. CDR1 SQVTM and CDR2 ANQGSEA come from the germline V gene. V shed 3 bases, J shed 2 bases, and the junction held 3 bases outside the gene matches.

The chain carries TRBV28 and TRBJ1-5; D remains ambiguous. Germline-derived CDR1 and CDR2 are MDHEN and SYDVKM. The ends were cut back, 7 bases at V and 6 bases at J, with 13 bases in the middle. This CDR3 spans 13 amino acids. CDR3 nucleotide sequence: TGTGCCAGCACGAGGCAGGCGGTTCAGCCCCAGCATTTT. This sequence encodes CASTRQAVQPQHF.

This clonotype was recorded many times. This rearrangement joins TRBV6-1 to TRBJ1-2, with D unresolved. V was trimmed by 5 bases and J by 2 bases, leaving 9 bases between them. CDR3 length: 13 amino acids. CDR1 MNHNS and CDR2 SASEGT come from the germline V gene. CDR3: CASSTRLNYGYTF. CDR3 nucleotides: TGTGCCAGCAGTACCAGGTTGAACTATGGCTACACCTTC.

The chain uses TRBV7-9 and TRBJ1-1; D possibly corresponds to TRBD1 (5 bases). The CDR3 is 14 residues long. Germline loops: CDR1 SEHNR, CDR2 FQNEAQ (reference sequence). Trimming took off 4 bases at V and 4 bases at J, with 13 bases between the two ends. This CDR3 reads CASSSDIFSTEAFF. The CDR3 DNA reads TGTGCCAGCAGCTCGGACATTTTTTCCACTGAAGCTTTCTTT.

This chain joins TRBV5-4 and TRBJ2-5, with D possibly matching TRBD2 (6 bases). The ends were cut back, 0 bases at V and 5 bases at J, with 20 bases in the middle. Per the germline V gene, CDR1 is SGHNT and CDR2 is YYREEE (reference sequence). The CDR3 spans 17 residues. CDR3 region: CASSLDYQRRGAETQYF. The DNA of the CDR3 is TGTGCCAGCAGCTTGGATTATCAGCGGCGCGGGGCGGAGACCCAGTACTTC. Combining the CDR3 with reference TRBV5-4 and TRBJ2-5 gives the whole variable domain ETGVTQSPTHLIKTRGQQVTLRCSSQSGHNTVSWYQQALGQGPQFIFQYYREEENGRGNFPPRFSGLQFPNYSSELNVNALELDDSALYLCASSLDYQRRGAETQYFGPGTRLLVL.

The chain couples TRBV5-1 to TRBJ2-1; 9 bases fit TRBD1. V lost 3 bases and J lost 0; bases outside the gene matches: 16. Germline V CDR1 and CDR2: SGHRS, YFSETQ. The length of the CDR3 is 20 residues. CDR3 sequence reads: CASSSDRGRGLRSSYNEQFF. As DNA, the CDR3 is TGCGCCAGCAGCTCGGACAGGGGAAGAGGGTTGCGAAGCTCCTACAATGAGCAGTTCTTC.

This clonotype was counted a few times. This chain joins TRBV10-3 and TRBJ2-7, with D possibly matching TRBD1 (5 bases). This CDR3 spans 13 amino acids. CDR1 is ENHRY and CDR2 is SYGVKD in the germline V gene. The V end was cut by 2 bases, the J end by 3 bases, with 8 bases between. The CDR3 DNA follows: TGTGCCATCAGTGAGAGGGGCCACTACGAGCAGTACTTC. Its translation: CAISERGHYEQYF.

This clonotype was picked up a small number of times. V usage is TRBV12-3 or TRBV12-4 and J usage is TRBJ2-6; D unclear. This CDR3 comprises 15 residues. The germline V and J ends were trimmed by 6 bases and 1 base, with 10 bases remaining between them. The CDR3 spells CASRIGSSGANVLTF. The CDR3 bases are TGTGCCAGCAGAATAGGTAGTTCTGGGGCCAACGTCCTGACTTTC.

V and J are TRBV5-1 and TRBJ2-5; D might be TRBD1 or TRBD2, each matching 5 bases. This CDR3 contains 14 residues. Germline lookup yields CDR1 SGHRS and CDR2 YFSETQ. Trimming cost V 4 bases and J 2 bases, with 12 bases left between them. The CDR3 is CASSRGTVQETQYF. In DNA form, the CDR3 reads TGCGCCAGCAGCCGAGGGACCGTACAAGAGACCCAGTACTTC.

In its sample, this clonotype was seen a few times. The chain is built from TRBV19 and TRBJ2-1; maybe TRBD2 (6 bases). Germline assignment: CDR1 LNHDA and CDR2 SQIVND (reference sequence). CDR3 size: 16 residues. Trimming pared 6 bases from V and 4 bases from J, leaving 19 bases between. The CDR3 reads CASSTNSVSGYNEQFF. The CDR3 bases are TGTGCCAGTAGCACGAACTCGGTTAGCGGATACAATGAGCAGTTCTTC.

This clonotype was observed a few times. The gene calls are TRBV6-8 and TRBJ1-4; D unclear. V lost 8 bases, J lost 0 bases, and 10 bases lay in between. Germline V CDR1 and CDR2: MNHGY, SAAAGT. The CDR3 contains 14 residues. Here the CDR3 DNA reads TGTGCCAGCGCCTCCAGTACAACTAATGAAAAACTGTTTTTT. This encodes CASASSTTNEKLFF.

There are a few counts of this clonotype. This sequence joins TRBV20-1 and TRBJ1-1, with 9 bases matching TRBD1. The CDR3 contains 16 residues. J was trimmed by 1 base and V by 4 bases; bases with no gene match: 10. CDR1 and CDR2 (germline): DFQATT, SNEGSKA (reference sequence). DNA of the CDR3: TGCAGTGCTAAAAGCGGGACAGGGAGAGGGAACACTGAAGCTTTCTTT. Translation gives CSAKSGTGRGNTEAFF.

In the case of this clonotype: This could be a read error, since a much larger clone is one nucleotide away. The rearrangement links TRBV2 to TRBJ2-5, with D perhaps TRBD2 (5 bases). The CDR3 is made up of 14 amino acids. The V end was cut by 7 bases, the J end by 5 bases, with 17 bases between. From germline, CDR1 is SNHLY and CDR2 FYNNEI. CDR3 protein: CASKYRGSWETQYF. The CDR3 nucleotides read TGTGCCAGCAAATATAGAGGGAGCTGGGAGACCCAGTACTTC.

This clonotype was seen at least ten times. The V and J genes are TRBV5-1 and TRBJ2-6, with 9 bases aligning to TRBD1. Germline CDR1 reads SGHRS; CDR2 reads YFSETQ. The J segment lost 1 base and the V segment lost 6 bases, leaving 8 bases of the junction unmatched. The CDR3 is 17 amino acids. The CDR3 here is CASTFWDRASGANVLTF. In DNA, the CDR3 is TGCGCCAGCACATTTTGGGACAGGGCTTCTGGGGCCAACGTCCTGACTTTC.

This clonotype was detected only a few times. The CDR3 loop reads CSVEGNWGDTQYF. The CDR3 nucleotides are TGCAGCGTTGAAGGCAACTGGGGAGATACGCAGTATTTT. The chain is built from TRBV29-1 and TRBJ2-3; D remains unclear. V lost 1 base, J lost 5 bases, and 10 bases lay in between. The V gene's germline CDR1 is SQVTM and CDR2 ANQGSEA. This CDR3 spans 13 amino acids.

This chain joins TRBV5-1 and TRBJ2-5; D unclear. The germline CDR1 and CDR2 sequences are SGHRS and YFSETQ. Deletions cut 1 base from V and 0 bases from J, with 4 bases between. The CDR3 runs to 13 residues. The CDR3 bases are TGCGCCAGCAGCTTGAGCAACCAAGAGACCCAGTACTTC. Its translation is CASSLSNQETQYF.

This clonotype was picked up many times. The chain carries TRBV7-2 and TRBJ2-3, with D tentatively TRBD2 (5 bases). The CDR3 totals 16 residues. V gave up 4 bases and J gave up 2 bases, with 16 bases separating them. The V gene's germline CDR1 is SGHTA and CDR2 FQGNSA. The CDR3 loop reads CASSYSLAGNTDTQYF. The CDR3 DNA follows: TGTGCCAGCAGCTATTCGCTAGCTGGGAACACAGATACGCAGTATTTT.

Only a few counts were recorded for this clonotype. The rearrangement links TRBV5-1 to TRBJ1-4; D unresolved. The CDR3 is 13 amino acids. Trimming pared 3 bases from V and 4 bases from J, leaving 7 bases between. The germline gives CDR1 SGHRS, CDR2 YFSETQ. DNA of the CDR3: TGCGCCAGCAGCTCTGAATTTAATGAAAAACTGTTTTTT. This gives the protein CASSSEFNEKLFF.

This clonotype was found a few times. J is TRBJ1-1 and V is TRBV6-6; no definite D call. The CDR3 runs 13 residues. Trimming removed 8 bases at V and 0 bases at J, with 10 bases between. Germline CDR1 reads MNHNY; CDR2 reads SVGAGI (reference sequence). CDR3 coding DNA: TGTGCCAGCGGTGGGTCTATGAACACTGAAGCTTTCTTT. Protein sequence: CASGGSMNTEAFF.

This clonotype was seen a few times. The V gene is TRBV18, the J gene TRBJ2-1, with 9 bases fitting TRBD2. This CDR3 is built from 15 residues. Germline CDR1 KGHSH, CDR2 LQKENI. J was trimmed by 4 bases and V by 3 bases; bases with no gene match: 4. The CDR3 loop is CASSPQRGEYNEQFF. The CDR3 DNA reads TGTGCCAGCTCACCTCAGCGGGGGGAATACAATGAGCAGTTCTTC.

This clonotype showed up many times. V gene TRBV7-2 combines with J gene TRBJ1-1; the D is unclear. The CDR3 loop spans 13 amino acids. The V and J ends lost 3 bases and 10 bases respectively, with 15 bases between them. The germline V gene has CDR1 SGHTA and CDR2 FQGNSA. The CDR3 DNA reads TGTGCCAGCAGCTTCCCGGGGATAAAGGGAGCTTTCTTT. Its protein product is CASSFPGIKGAFF.